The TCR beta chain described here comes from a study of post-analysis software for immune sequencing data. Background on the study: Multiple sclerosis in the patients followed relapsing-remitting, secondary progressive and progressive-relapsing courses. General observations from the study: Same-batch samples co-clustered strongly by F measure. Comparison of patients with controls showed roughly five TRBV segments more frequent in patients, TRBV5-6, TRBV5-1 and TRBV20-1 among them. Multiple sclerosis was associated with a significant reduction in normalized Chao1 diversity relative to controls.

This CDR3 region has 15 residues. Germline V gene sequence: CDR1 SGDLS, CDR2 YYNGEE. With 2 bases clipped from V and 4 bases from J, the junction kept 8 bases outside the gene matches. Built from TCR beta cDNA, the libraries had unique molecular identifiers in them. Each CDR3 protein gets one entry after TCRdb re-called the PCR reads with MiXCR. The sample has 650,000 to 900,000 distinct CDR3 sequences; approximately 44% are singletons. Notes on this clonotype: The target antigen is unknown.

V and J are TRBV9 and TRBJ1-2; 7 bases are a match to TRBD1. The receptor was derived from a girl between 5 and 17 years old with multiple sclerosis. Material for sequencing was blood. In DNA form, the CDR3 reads TGTGCCAGCAGCGTGACAGGGATGGAAGGCTATGGCTACACCTTC. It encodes CASSVTGMEGYGYTF.